In this sample, the clone carrying this T cell receptor (beta chain) turned up a few times. The entry originates in a study of blood T cell repertoires in COVID-19. From germline, CDR1 is SGHTA and CDR2 FQGNSA. This CDR3 spans 13 amino acids. The V end was cut by 4 bases, the J end by 3 bases, with 10 bases between. Sequencing was performed with immunoSEQ multiplex PCR; in TCRdb, only in-frame clones are kept and a portion is missing. The profile shows approximately 190,000 clones, 80% to 85% of them singletons. The source material was peripheral blood. The chain carries TRBV7-2 and TRBJ2-7, with D perhaps matching TRBD2 (6 bases). This TCR derives from a woman in her thirties or forties with acute or convalescent COVID-19. In nucleotides, the CDR3 is TGTGCCAGCAGCTCGCGGAGGGGCTACGAGCAGTACTTC. Its translation is CASSSRRGYEQYF.